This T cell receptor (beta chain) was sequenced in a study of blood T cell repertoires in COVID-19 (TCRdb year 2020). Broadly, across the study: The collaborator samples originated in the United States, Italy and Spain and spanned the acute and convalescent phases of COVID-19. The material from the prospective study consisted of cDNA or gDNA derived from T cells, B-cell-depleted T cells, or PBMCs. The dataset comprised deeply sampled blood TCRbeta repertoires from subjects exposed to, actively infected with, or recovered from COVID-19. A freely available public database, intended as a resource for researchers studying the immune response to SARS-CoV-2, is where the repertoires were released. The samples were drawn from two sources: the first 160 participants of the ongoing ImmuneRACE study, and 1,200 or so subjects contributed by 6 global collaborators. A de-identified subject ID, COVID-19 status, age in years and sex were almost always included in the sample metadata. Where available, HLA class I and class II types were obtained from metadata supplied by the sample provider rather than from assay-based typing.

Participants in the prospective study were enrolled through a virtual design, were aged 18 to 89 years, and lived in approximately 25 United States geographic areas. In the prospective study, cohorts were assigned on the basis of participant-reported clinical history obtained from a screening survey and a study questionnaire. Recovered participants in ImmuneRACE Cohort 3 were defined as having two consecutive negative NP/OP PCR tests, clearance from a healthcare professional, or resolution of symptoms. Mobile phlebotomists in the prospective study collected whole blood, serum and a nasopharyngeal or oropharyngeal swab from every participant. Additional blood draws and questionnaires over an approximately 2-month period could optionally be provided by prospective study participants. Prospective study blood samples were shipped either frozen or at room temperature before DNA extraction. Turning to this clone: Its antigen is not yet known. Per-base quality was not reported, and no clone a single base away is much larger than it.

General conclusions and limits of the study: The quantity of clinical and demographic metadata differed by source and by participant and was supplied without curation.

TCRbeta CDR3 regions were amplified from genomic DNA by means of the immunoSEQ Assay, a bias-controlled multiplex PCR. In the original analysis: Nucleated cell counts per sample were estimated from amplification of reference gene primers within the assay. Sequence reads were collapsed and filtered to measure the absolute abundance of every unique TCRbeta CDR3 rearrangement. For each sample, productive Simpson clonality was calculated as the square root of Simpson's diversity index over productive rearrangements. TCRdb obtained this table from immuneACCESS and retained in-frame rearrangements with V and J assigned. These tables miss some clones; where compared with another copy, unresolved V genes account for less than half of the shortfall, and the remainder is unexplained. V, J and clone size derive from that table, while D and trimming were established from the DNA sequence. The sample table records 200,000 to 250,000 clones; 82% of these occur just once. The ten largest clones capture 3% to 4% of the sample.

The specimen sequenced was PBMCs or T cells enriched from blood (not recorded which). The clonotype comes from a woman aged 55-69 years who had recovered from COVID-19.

Here the CDR3 is given as CASSIERGGPSTEAFF. The nucleotide sequence is TGTGCCAGTAGTATAGAGAGGGGGGGGCCAAGCACTGAAGCTTTCTTT. The sequence joins TRBV19 to TRBJ1-1; the D region possibly corresponds to TRBD1 (6 bases align). Measured from the cysteine to the phenylalanine, the CDR3 is 16 residues long. The sequence is cut down to CDR3 DNA, 48 bases in frame from base 1. V is clipped by 0 bases and J by 4 bases, and the sequence between their germline boundaries is 15 bases long. In the germline V gene (reference sequence), CDR1 corresponds to LNHDA and CDR2 to SQIVND.